This passage covers 14 T cell receptor beta chains from one sample sequenced in a study of blood T cell repertoires in COVID-19. The table came from immunoSEQ multiplex PCR; TCRdb's copy has only in-frame clones and leaves some out. The repertoire consists of around 78,000 clones, with around 76% occurring once and the leading ten covering around 20%. Sequenced sample: peripheral blood. These TCRs come from a human donor in a cohort sampled during active COVID-19.

The J gene is TRBJ1-2, the V gene TRBV19, with 7 bases fitting TRBD1. Germline V lookup: CDR1 LNHDA, CDR2 SQIVND (reference sequence). This CDR3 comprises 12 residues. Trimming cost V 5 bases and J 4 bases; bases outside gene matches: 1. The CDR3 is CASSGDSYGYTF. CDR3 DNA sequence: TGTGCCAGTAGTGGGGACAGCTATGGCTACACCTTC.

This clone came up many times. As the CDR3 is not closed by the conserved phenylalanine or tryptophan, this likely results from a read error. The DNA is omitted, as the CDR3 cannot be located on it reliably, and the CDR3 follows TCRdb's listing. This chain uses TRBV30 with TRBJ1-2; the table's D call TRBD1 went unverified against the DNA. Germline CDR1 GTSNPN, CDR2 SVGIG (reference sequence). Including both end residues, the CDR3 is 13 amino acids long. This chain's CDR3 is CATNLLRDRGPYI.

J is TRBJ1-1 and V is TRBV18; perhaps TRBD1 as D (6 bases). The germline V gene encodes CDR1 KGHSH and CDR2 LQKENI. CDR3 length: 16 residues. V shed 1 base and J shed 4 bases, with 16 bases lying between them. The CDR3 loop is CASSPLVRGAVTEAFF. The CDR3 DNA reads as TGTGCCAGCTCACCACTCGTTCGGGGGGCCGTCACTGAAGCTTTCTTT. Using reference TRBV18 and TRBJ1-1 for the parts outside the CDR3, the full variable domain is NAGVMQNPRHLVRRRGQEARLRCSPMKGHSHVYWYRQLPEEGLKFMVYLQKENIIDESGMPKERFSAEFPKEGPSILRIQQVVRGDSAAYFCASSPLVRGAVTEAFFGQGTRLTVV.

This clone is termed medium-sized. V usage is TRBV4-2 and J usage is TRBJ1-6; 9 bases are a match to TRBD1. The germline V gene has CDR1 LGHNA and CDR2 YNFKEQ. This CDR3 has 15 amino acids. V lost 3 bases to trimming and J lost 7 bases; unmatched junction nucleotides: 4. In nucleotides, the CDR3 is TGTGCCAGCAGCCATCCCGGACAGGGGAATTCACCCCTCCACTTT. Translated: CASSHPGQGNSPLHF.

Here the CDR3 DNA reads TGTGCCAGCAGTTTATGGAGGGCTCGGGAAGCTTTCTTT. Translated: CASSLWRAREAFF. The chain joins TRBV12-3 or TRBV12-4 to TRBJ1-1; D call uncertain. V was pared by 2 bases and J by 8 bases, with 12 bases between. The CDR3 is 13 residues long.

In DNA form, the CDR3 reads TGTGCCAGCAGCTTAGGATATGCGCAGGGTAATGAAAAACTGTTTTTT. This gives the protein CASSLGYAQGNEKLFF. This chain joins TRBV7-6 and TRBJ1-4; D might be TRBD1 (5 bases). V was clipped by 1 base and J by 4 bases, with 13 bases between them. Per the germline V gene, CDR1 is SGHVS and CDR2 is FNYEAQ. CDR3 length equals 16 residues.

The chain is built from TRBV12-3 or TRBV12-4 and TRBJ2-1, with a possible D match to TRBD1 (5 bases). Trimming left V 3 bases short and J 7 bases short, with 7 bases between. This CDR3 is 12 amino acids long. The CDR3 protein is CASSFWTNEQFF. For the CDR3, the DNA is TGTGCCAGCAGTTTCTGGACAAATGAGCAGTTCTTC.

The chain joins TRBV2 to TRBJ2-7; D not resolved. Trimming stripped 3 bases from V and 6 bases from J, with 12 bases between. Germline V gene lookup returns CDR1 SNHLY and CDR2 FYNNEI. CDR3 size: 13 residues. The CDR3 sequence: CASSEREVGEQYF. CDR3 in DNA: TGTGCCAGCAGTGAGAGAGAGGTCGGCGAGCAGTACTTC. The entire variable domain, with the rest obtained from reference TRBV2 and TRBJ2-7, is as follows: EPEVTQTPSHQVTQMGQEVILRCVPISNHLYFYWYRQILGQKVEFLVSFYNNEISEKSEIFDDQFSVERPDGSNFTLKIRSTKLEDSAMYFCASSEREVGEQYFGPGTRLTVT.

The V gene is TRBV28, the J gene TRBJ1-4, with 9 bases identical to TRBD1. The CDR3 length is 14 residues. J lost 6 bases, V lost 4 bases, and 3 bases had no gene match. Germline CDR1 is MDHEN and CDR2 is SYDVKM. The CDR3: CASSWDREDEKLFF. As DNA, the CDR3 is TGTGCCAGCAGTTGGGACAGGGAAGATGAAAAACTGTTTTTT.

The J gene is TRBJ2-7, the V gene TRBV14, with 7 positions matching TRBD1. Unmatched junction bases numbered 8, after V lost 6 bases and J lost 0 bases. The CDR3 extends over 15 amino acids. CDR1 is SGHDN, CDR2 FVKESK, per germline. The CDR3 DNA follows: TGTGCCAGCAGTCGAGACAGGGTTAGCTCCTACGAGCAGTACTTC. It is translated as CASSRDRVSSYEQYF.

This sequence joins TRBV6-5 and TRBJ2-7; D remains ambiguous. Germline V CDR1 and CDR2: MNHEY, SVGAGI. The length of the CDR3 is 12 residues. The V and J ends lost 4 bases and 0 bases respectively, with 4 bases between them. In DNA, the CDR3 is TGTGCCAGCAGTTCCGTCTCCTACGAGCAGTACTTC. Translating it yields CASSSVSYEQYF.

This chain uses TRBV3-1 (or the pseudogene TRBV3-2) with TRBJ2-4; D is uncertain. V was clipped by 6 bases and J by 9 bases, with 15 bases between them. Germline V CDR1 and CDR2: LGHDT, YNNKEL (reference sequence). The CDR3 covers 13 residues. DNA of the CDR3: TGTGCCAGCAGGCCGCCCGGGTCGAGCATTCAGTACTTC. Its protein product is CASRPPGSSIQYF.

The V call is TRBV7-6, the J call TRBJ1-6, with a weak D call TRBD1 (5 bases). This CDR3 is built from 16 residues. The V end lost 4 bases, the J end lost 9 bases, and 19 bases lay between the germline ends. Germline CDR1 and CDR2: SGHVS and FNYEAQ. CDR3 amino acids: CASSSYGLSGGSPLHF. The CDR3 coding sequence is TGTGCCAGCAGCTCATATGGGCTCTCGGGGGGTTCACCCCTCCACTTT.

The chain has TRBV13 and TRBJ2-5, with a weak D call TRBD2 (6 bases). CDR1 PRHDT and CDR2 FYEKMQ come from the germline V gene (reference sequence). This CDR3 has 15 residues. Trimming took off 2 bases at V and 4 bases at J, with 14 bases between the two ends. DNA for the CDR3: TGTGCCAGCAGCTTAAGAACGGGGCGGGGAGAGACCCAGTACTTC. Its translation: CASSLRTGRGETQYF.